Listed below are T cell receptor beta chains from one sample, sequenced in a study of long-term antiretroviral therapy in people with HIV. The table came from immunoSEQ multiplex PCR; TCRdb's copy has only in-frame clones and leaves some out. Among around 25,000 clones listed, around 80% were seen once. The sequences come from unsorted PBMCs, collected 3 years after starting antiretroviral therapy. These receptors were obtained from a man between 18 and 35 years old with HIV. CDR3s include the opening cysteine and the closing phenylalanine or tryptophan. D genes are given only for firm matches. Clone size is shown for a subset of rows, as once, few, many or a class of expanded clone.

cdr3_length	d_call	v_call	clone_size	j_call	cdr3_aa	cdr3_nt
16	-	TRBV25-1	-	TRBJ2-2	CASSYPGGANTGELFF	TGTGCCAGCAGCTATCCCGGGGGCGCGAACACCGGGGAGCTGTTTTTT
17	-	TRBV7-6	-	TRBJ1-5	CASSSCKTGRCNQPQHF	TGTGCCAGCAGCTCCTGCAAGACGGGCAGGTGCAATCAGCCCCAGCATTTT
18	TRBD2	TRBV7-9	-	TRBJ2-3	CASSLGSSGAPSTDTQYF	TGTGCCAGCAGCTTAGGTTCTAGCGGGGCCCCTAGCACAGATACGCAGTATTTT
16	-	TRBV10-3	-	TRBJ2-1	CAITKTGPGMRDEQFF	TGTGCCATCACCAAGACCGGGCCAGGGATGAGGGATGAGCAGTTCTTC
15	-	TRBV5-1	-	TRBJ2-1	CASSLGQLGTNEQFF	TGCGCCAGCAGCTTGGGACAGTTGGGGACCAATGAGCAGTTCTTC
16	-	TRBV10-3	once	TRBJ1-6	CAISDSPGFGSSPLHF	TGTGCCATCAGTGATTCACCGGGATTCGGCAGTTCACCCCTCCACTTT
14	-	TRBV2	few	TRBJ1-2	CASARLTDSYGYTF	TGTGCCAGCGCCCGGCTGACAGATAGCTATGGCTACACCTTC
13	-	TRBV5-4	-	TRBJ1-1	CASSLGGAPEAFF	TGTGCCAGCAGCTTGGGGGGGGCGCCTGAAGCTTTCTTT
14	-	TRBV6-1	once	TRBJ1-5	CASRRSGGDQPQHF	TGTGCCAGCAGGCGCTCGGGGGGGGATCAGCCCCAGCATTTT
15	-	TRBV6-5	once	TRBJ2-6	CASSQQGSGANVLTF	TGTGCCAGCAGTCAACAGGGCTCTGGGGCCAACGTCCTGACTTTC
15	TRBD1	TRBV19	few	TRBJ1-2	CASSKPRTGRDGYTF	TGTGCCAGTAGTAAGCCGAGGACAGGGAGGGATGGCTACACCTTC
15	TRBD1	TRBV6-4	few	TRBJ2-2	CASSETGENTGELFF	TGTGCCAGCAGTGAGACAGGGGAGAACACCGGGGAGCTGTTTTTT
14	-	TRBV6-5	-	TRBJ1-4	CASSRYGAGEKLFF	TGTGCCAGCAGTAGATATGGGGCGGGGGAAAAACTGTTTTTT
14	-	TRBV9	-	TRBJ2-1	CASSSRAGQDEQFF	TGTGCCAGCAGCAGTAGGGCCGGGCAGGATGAGCAGTTCTTC
14	-	TRBV5-1	few	TRBJ1-1	CASSLGSLSGEAFF	TGCGCCAGCAGCTTGGGGTCTCTTTCAGGGGAAGCTTTCTTT
15	-	TRBV7-8	-	TRBJ2-1	CASSLEVDPLDEQFF	TGTGCCAGCAGCTTAGAAGTAGATCCCTTGGATGAGCAGTTCTTC
16	TRBD1	TRBV18	-	TRBJ2-5	CASSPRDGQGGETQYF	TGTGCCAGCTCACCAAGGGACGGACAGGGGGGAGAGACCCAGTACTTC
17	TRBD1	TRBV5-1	-	TRBJ1-3	CASSLKAGGAYGNTIYF	TGCGCCAGCAGCCTAAAAGCAGGGGGCGCTTATGGAAACACCATATATTTT
15	-	TRBV4-1	few	TRBJ1-4	CASSQERLFGEKLFF	TGCGCCAGCAGCCAAGAGAGGCTGTTTGGTGAAAAACTGTTTTTT
16	-	TRBV6-5	-	TRBJ2-3	CASSSKRLFSTDTQYF	TGTGCCAGCAGTTCCAAACGACTCTTTAGCACAGATACGCAGTATTTT
11	-	TRBV27	-	TRBJ2-1	CATQTFLYQFF	TGTGCCACCCAAACTTTTCTATACCAGTTCTTC
12	-	TRBV6-6	-	TRBJ1-5	CATSGGNQPQHF	TGTGCCACATCAGGGGGCAATCAGCCCCAGCATTTT
17	TRBD2	TRBV4-1	-	TRBJ2-2	CASSPLAGGNDSGELFF	TGCGCCAGCAGCCCCTTGGCGGGGGGAAATGATAGCGGGGAGCTGTTTTTT
10	-	TRBV29-1	-	TRBJ1-5	CSVGDQPQHF	TGCAGCGTTGGGGATCAGCCCCAGCATTTT
16	-	TRBV7-9	-	TRBJ2-2	CASSSLHRIPAGELFF	TGTGCCAGCAGCTCTTTGCACCGGATTCCCGCCGGGGAGCTGTTTTTT
13	TRBD1	TRBV7-9	-	TRBJ1-2	CASSAGTAYGYTF	TGTGCCAGCAGCGCAGGGACAGCCTACGGCTACACCTTC
13	TRBD1	TRBV5-1	-	TRBJ1-1	CASRVRGDTEAFF	TGCGCCAGCAGGGTCAGGGGGGACACTGAAGCTTTCTTT
13	TRBD1	TRBV25-1	-	TRBJ1-6	CASNRGTASPLHF	TGTGCCAGCAATAGGGGGACAGCATCACCCCTCCACTTT
17	-	TRBV4-2	-	TRBJ2-6	CASSRIQTPSGANVLTF	TGTGCCAGCAGCCGAATTCAGACACCCTCTGGGGCCAACGTCCTGACTTTC
16	TRBD2	TRBV7-2	once	TRBJ2-2	CASSPRNGGAYGELFF	TGTGCCAGCAGCCCGAGAAACGGGGGGGCATACGGGGAGCTGTTTTTT
16	-	TRBV9	-	TRBJ2-1	CASSVVSGPPYNEQFF	TGTGCCAGCAGCGTAGTATCAGGGCCCCCCTACAATGAGCAGTTCTTC
19	-	TRBV10-3	once	TRBJ2-3	CAISESVVGARRGADTQYF	TGTGCCATCAGTGAGTCAGTGGTTGGGGCCCGGAGGGGAGCAGATACGCAGTATTTT